This TCR beta chain was captured in a study of T cell responses to AZD1222 COVID-19 vaccine. Study-wide findings and caveats: The donor group comprised mostly white British people and more females; the analysis possibly underestimated clonal diversity. Spike was spanned by vaccine-associated CD4 TCRs, which were dominant at 160-218 and 743-854. Spike-specific TCR breadth and depth both grew after two AZD1222 doses. Repertoire sampling was restricted to post-peak T cell response timepoints.

Sequenced by immunoSEQ multiplex PCR; TCRdb stores in-frame clones only, minus some. The table has 130,000 or so clones, around 84% seen once. This clone occurred once. What it recognizes is unknown. V was trimmed by 5 bases and J by 3 bases, leaving 11 bases between them. The CDR3 contains 14 residues. Germline lookup yields CDR1 LNHDA and CDR2 SQIVND (reference sequence). The TCR sequence derives from an adult in good health. The specimen comprised peripheral blood, sampled on day 0 of AZD1222 vaccination. The chain employs TRBV19 and TRBJ2-1, with D possibly called TRBD1 or TRBD2 (7 bases each). The CDR3 DNA sequence: TGTGCCAGTAGTGCAGGGGGGGACTACAATGAGCAGTTCTTC. This sequence encodes CASSAGGDYNEQFF. The full variable domain, completed using reference TRBV19 and TRBJ2-1, is DGGITQSPKYLFRKEGQNVTLSCEQNLNHDAMYWYRQDPGQGLRLIYYSQIVNDFQKGDIAEGYSVSREKKESFPLTVTSAQKNPTAFYLCASSAGGDYNEQFFGPGTRLTVL.